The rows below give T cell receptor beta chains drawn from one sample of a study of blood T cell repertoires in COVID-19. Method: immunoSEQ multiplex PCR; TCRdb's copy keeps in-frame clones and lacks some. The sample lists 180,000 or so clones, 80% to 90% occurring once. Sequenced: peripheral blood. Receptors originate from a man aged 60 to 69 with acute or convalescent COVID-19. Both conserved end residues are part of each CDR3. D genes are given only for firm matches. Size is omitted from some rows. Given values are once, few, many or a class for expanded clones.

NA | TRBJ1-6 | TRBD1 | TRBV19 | CASSSSRDRGYNSPLHF | TGTGCCAGTAGTTCGTCCCGGGACAGGGGCTATAATTCACCCCTCCACTTT
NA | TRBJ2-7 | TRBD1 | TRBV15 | CATSTQPQGPRGQYF | TGTGCCACCAGCACCCAACCACAGGGGCCAAGAGGGCAGTACTTC
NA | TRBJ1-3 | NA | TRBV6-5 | CASRQTGSGNTIYF | TGTGCCAGCCGACAGACAGGCTCTGGAAACACCATATATTTT
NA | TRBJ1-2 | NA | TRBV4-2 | CASSQDGGVDGYTF | TGTGCCAGCAGCCAAGATGGAGGAGTTGATGGCTACACCTTC
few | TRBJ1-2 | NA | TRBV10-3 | CAISDPTNNYGYTF | TGTGCCATCAGTGACCCAACAAATAACTATGGCTACACCTTC
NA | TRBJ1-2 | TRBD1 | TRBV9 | CASSARTGGFGYTF | TGTGCCAGCAGCGCCCGGACAGGGGGCTTCGGCTACACCTTC
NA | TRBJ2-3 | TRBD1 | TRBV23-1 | CASRRDRGLSSTDTQYF | TGCGCCAGCAGAAGGGACAGGGGGCTTTCTAGCACAGATACGCAGTATTTT
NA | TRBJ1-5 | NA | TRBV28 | CASGTVSGQPQHF | TGTGCCAGCGGCACCGTCAGTGGTCAGCCCCAGCATTTT
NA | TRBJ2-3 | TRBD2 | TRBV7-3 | CASSPTSGTTDTQYF | TGTGCCAGCAGCCCGACTAGCGGGACCACAGATACGCAGTATTTT
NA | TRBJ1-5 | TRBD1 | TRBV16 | CASERDRGNQPQHF | TGTGCCAGCGAACGTGACAGGGGCAATCAGCCCCAGCATTTT
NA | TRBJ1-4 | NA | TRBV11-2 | CASSSGVREKLFF | TGTGCCAGCAGTTCAGGGGTTAGGGAAAAACTGTTTTTT
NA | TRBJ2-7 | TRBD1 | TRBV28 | CASSHRGQAYEQYF | TGTGCCAGCAGCCACAGGGGACAAGCCTACGAGCAGTACTTC
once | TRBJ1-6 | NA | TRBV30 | CAWSGFRGLRSPLHF | TGTGCCTGGAGTGGATTCAGGGGTCTTAGGTCACCCCTCCACTTT
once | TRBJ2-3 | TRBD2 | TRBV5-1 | CASSGGTSGSLDTQYF | TGCGCCAGCAGCGGAGGGACTAGCGGGAGTTTAGATACGCAGTATTTT
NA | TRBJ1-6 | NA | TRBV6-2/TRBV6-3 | CASSWGGADSPLHF | TGTGCCAGCAGTTGGGGAGGGGCTGATTCACCCCTCCACTTT
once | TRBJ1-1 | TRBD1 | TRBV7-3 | CASNPGQGLGNTEAFF | TGTGCCAGCAACCCGGGACAGGGTTTGGGGAACACTGAAGCTTTCTTT
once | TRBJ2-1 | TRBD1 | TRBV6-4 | CASSATGGGEQFF | TGTGCCAGCAGTGCCACAGGGGGCGGTGAGCAGTTCTTC
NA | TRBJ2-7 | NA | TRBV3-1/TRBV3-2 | CASSPAQATLLYF | TGTGCCAGCAGCCCCGCACAGGCCACACTGCTGTACTTC
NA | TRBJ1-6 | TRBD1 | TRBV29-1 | CSVARTRDRDSPLHF | TGCAGCGTTGCCCGGACCCGGGACAGGGATTCACCCCTCCACTTT
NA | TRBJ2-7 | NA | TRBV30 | CAWRLQGEQYF | TGTGCCTGGAGGCTACAGGGTGAGCAGTACTTC
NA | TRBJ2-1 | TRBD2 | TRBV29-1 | CSVHPQSGRGFF | TGCAGCGTCCACCCCCAAAGCGGGAGAGGGTTCTTC
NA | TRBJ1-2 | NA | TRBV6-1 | CASSEKGGRATYGYTF | TGTGCCAGCAGTGAAAAAGGTGGCAGGGCGACCTATGGCTACACCTTC
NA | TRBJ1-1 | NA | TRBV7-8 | CASSLGTGIGTEAFF | TGTGCCAGCAGCTTAGGAACAGGCATCGGGACTGAAGCTTTCTTT
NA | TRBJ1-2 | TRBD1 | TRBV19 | CASSPRPSGGIHRSSRTHIYGYTF | TGTGCCAGTAGTCCAAGACCGTCAGGGGGGATTCATCGCTCGTCACGGACACATATATATGGCTACACCTTC
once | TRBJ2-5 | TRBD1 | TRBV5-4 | CASSQGTGGEETQYF | TGTGCCAGCAGCCAAGGGACAGGGGGCGAAGAGACCCAGTACTTC
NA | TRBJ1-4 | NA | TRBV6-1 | CASSELTATNEKLFF | TGTGCCAGCAGTGAACTGACAGCAACTAATGAAAAACTGTTTTTT
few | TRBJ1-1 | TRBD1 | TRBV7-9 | CASSLQQGSRTEAFF | TGTGCCAGCAGCTTGCAACAGGGGTCGAGGACTGAAGCTTTCTTT
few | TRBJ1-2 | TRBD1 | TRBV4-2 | CASSHPGQLYGYTF | TGTGCCAGCAGCCATCCGGGACAGCTCTATGGCTACACCTTC
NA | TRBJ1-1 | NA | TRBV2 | CAGNVDRNTEAFF | TGTGCCGGGAATGTGGACAGGAACACTGAAGCTTTCTTT
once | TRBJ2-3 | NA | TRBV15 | CATSRDLGRSTDTQYF | TGTGCCACCAGCAGAGATTTGGGCAGAAGCACAGATACGCAGTATTTT
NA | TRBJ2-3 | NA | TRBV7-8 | CASQSGQLTDTQYF | TGTGCCAGCCAGTCGGGACAACTCACAGATACGCAGTATTTT
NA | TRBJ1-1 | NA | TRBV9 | CASSVGGRGIETEAFF | TGTGCCAGCAGCGTAGGGGGCAGGGGAATAGAAACTGAAGCTTTCTTT
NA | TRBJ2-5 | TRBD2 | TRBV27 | CASQLTWTSVRTQYF | TGTGCCAGCCAACTAACCTGGACTAGCGTGAGGACCCAGTACTTC
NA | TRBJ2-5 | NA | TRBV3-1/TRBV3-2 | CASSQDKETQYF | TGTGCCAGCAGCCAGGACAAGGAGACCCAGTACTTC
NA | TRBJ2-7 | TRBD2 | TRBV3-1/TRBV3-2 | CASSQEGAFGREQYF | TGTGCCAGCAGCCAAGAAGGGGCTTTCGGGAGGGAGCAGTACTTC
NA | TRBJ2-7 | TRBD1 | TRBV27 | CASSPGQGVGEQYF | TGTGCCAGCTCCCCGGGACAGGGGGTCGGGGAGCAGTACTTC
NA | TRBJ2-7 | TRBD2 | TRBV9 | CASSVFGGSYEQYF | TGTGCCAGCAGCGTATTCGGGGGGTCCTACGAGCAGTACTTC
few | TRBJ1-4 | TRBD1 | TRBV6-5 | CASRTRTGGEEKLFF | TGTGCCAGCAGAACCCGGACAGGGGGAGAGGAAAAACTGTTTTTT
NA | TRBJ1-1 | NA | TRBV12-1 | CASSSRQKNTEAFF | TGTGCCAGCAGCTCCCGACAGAAGAACACTGAAGCTTTCTTT
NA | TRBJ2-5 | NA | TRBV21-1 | CASSKQAVGRSETQYF | TGTGCCAGCAGCAAACAGGCTGTCGGTAGATCGGAGACCCAGTACTTC